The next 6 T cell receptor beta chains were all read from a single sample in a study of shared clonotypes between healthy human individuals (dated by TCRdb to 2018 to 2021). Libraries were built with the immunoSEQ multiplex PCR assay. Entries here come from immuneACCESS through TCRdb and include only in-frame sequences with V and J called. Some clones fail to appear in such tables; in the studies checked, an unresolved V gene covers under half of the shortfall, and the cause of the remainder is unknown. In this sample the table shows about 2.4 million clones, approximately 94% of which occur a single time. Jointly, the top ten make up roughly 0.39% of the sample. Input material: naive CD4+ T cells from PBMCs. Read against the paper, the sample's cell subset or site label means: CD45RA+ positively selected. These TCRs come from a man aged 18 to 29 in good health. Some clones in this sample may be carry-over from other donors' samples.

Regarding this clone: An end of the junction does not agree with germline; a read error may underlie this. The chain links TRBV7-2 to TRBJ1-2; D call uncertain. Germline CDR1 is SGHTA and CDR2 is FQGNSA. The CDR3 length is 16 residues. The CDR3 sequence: CASTLGPPRSNYGYTF. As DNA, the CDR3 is TGTGCCAGCACCTTAGGGCCCCCCCGTAGTAACTATGGCTACACCTTC.

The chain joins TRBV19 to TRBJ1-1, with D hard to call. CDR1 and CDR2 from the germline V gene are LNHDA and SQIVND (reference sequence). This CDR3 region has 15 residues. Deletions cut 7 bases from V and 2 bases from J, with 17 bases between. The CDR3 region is CASTPLGEGNTEAFF. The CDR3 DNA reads TGTGCCAGTACCCCCCTTGGGGAGGGTAACACTGAAGCTTTCTTT.

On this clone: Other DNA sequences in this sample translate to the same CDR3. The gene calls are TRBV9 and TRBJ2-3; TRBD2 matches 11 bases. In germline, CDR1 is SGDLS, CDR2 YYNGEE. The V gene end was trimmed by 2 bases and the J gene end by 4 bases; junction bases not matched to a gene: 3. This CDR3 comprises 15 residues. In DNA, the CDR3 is TGTGCCAGCAGCGTTACTAGCGGGAGATCAGATACGCAGTATTTT. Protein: CASSVTSGRSDTQYF.

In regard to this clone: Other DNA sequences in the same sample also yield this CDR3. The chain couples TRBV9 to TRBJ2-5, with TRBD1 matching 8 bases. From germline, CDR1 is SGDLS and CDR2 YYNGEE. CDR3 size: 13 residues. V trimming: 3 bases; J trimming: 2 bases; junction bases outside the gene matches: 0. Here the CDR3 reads CASSGTGQETQYF. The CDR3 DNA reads TGTGCCAGCAGCGGGACAGGGCAAGAGACCCAGTACTTC.

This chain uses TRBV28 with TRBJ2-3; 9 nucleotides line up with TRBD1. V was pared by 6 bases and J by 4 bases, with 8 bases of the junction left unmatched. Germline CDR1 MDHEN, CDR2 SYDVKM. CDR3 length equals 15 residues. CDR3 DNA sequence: TGTGCCAGCAGCATACAGGGGGCGCGTCCAGATACGCAGTATTTT. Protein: CASSIQGARPDTQYF.

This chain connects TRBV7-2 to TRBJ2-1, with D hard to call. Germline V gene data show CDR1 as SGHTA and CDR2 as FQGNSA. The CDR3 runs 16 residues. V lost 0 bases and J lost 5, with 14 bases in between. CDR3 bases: TGTGCCAGCAGCTTAGCGTGGAACCGGAGAGACAATGAGCAGTTCTTC. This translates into CASSLAWNRRDNEQFF.